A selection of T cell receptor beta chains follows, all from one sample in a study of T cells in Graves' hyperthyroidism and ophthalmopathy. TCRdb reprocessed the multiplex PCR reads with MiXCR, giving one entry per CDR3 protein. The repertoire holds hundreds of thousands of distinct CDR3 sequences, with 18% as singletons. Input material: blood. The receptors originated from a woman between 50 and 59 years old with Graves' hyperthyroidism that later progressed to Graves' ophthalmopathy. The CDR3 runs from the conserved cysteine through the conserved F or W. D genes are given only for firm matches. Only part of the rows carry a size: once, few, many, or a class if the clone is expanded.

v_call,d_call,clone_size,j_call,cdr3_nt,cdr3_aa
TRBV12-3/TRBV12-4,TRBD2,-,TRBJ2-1,TGTGCCAGCACCGGGGGGGCCTGCAATGAGCAGTTCTTC,CASTGGACNEQFF
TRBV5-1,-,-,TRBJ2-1,TGCGCCAGCGGCTTCCGGGACAACAACAATGAGCAGTTCTTC,CASGFRDNNNEQFF
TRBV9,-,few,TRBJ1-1,TGTGCCAGCAGCGTAGGGGCAGACTACACTGAAGCTTTCTTT,CASSVGADYTEAFF
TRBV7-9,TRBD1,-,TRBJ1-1,TGTGCCAGCAGCTTATCCCTCAGACAGGGCGGGAACACTGAAGCTTTCTTT,CASSLSLRQGGNTEAFF
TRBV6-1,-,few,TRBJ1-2,TGTGCCAGCAGTGAAGATCTGAGGGCGAGAGGATATGGCTACACCTTC,CASSEDLRARGYGYTF
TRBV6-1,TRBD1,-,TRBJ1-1,TGTGCCAGCGGACCAACAGGGGAGCACACTGAAGCTTTCTTT,CASGPTGEHTEAFF
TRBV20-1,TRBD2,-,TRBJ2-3,TGCAGTGCTCCCCGGGGAATTAGCGGGGGGGCTGATACGCAGTATTTT,CSAPRGISGGADTQYF
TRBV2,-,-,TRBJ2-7,TGTGCCAGTTTCCGGGACAACTCCTACGAGCAGTACTTC,CASFRDNSYEQYF
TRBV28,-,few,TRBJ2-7,TGTGCCAGCAGTTATGGCGGAACATCAAGCGAGCAGTACTTC,CASSYGGTSSEQYF
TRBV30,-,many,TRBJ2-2,TGTGCCTGGAGTCTCGGACGGGACACCGGGGAGCTGTTTTTT,CAWSLGRDTGELFF
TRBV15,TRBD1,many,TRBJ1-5,TGTGCCACCACCCTCCTAACAGGGGACAATCAGCCCCAGCATTTT,CATTLLTGDNQPQHF
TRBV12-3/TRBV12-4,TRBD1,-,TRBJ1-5,TGTGCCAGCAGTCCTCCAAACAGGGGGGCGAGCAATCAGCCCCAGCATTTT,CASSPPNRGASNQPQHF